The clone carrying this T cell receptor beta chain was seen ten or more times. TCRdb reanalysed the 5' RACE reads using MiXCR and keeps one entry per CDR3 protein. The table records more than 120,000 distinct CDR3 sequences, about 8% of them present only once. The sample is drawn from a study of T cells after yellow fever vaccination. Per germline, CDR1 LGHDT and CDR2 YNNKEL (reference sequence). The V segment lost 6 bases and the J segment 6 bases; nucleotides outside the gene matches: 16. This CDR3 contains 18 residues. The chain is built from TRBV3-1 and TRBJ2-7; 14 bases agree with TRBD2. Sequencing used CD4+ T cells sorted from PBMCs, obtained 5 days after the yellow fever booster vaccination. The clonotype comes from a man aged 30-40 years who received the YFV17D yellow fever vaccine. DNA for the CDR3: TGTGCCAGCAGTCGAAGGGGACTAGCGGGAGTAAGGGAACCCGAGCAGTACTTC. Translating gives CASSRRGLAGVREPEQYF.